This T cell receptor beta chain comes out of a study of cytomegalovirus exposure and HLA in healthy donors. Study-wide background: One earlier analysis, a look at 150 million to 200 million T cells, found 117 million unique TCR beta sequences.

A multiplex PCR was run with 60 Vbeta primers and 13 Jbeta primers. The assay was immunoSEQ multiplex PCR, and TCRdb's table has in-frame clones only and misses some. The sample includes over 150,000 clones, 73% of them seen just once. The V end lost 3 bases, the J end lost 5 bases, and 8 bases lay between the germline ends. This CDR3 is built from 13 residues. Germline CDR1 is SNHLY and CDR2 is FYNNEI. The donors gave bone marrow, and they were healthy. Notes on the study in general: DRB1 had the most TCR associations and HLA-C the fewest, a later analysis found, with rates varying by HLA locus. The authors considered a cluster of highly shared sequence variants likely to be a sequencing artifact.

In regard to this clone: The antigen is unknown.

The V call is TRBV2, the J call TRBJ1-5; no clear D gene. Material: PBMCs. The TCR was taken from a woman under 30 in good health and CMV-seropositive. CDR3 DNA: TGTGCCAGCAGTGAGGAAGGAGATCAGCCCCAGCATTTT. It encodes CASSEEGDQPQHF.